These 10 T cell receptor beta chains share one sample of origin, sequenced in a study of blood T cell repertoires in COVID-19. This table comes from immunoSEQ multiplex PCR, and its TCRdb copy is limited to in-frame clones, with some not included. The table has some 200,000 clones, roughly 80% seen once; the top ten hold about 10%. Sequenced sample: peripheral blood. The receptors shown here come from a woman of 80 years or more with acute or convalescent COVID-19.

V is TRBV19 and J is TRBJ1-2; a weak D match, TRBD1 (6 bases). V lost 5 bases to trimming and J lost 4 bases, with 11 bases between them. The length of the CDR3 is 13 residues. Germline-derived CDR1 and CDR2 are LNHDA and SQIVND (reference sequence). The CDR3 coding sequence is TGTGCCAGTAGTCCAGGGGCCACCTATGGCTACACCTTC. Protein sequence: CASSPGATYGYTF.

The sample holds a few counts of this clone. The V gene is TRBV5-1, the J gene TRBJ1-5; the D is unclear. The CDR3 extends over 16 amino acids. V lost 0 bases, J lost 1 base, and 11 bases lay in between. The germline V gene has CDR1 SGHRS and CDR2 YFSETQ. The CDR3 DNA sequence: TGCGCCAGCAGCTTGGATGGGCTTGGGAGCAATCAGCCCCAGCATTTT. Amino acid sequence: CASSLDGLGSNQPQHF.

The J gene is TRBJ1-2, the V gene TRBV18, with a tentative D call TRBD1 (6 bases). Germline loops: CDR1 KGHSH, CDR2 LQKENI. The CDR3 runs to 14 residues. The V and J ends lost 4 bases and 5 bases respectively, with 14 bases between them. CDR3 nucleotides: TGTGCCAGCTCACTGGCTCGACAGGAATATGGCTACACCTTC. Translating it yields CASSLARQEYGYTF.

This sequence joins TRBV18 and TRBJ1-5, with 9 positions matching TRBD1. CDR1 is KGHSH, CDR2 LQKENI, per germline. The length of the CDR3 is 17 residues. Trimming took 2 bases from V and 5 from J; bases not matched to a gene: 10. The CDR3 bases are TGTGCCAGCTCACCATCTACGGGGGACAGGGACGATCAGCCCCAGCATTTT. Translating it yields CASSPSTGDRDDQPQHF. Full variable domain (missing parts from reference TRBV18 and TRBJ1-5): NAGVMQNPRHLVRRRGQEARLRCSPMKGHSHVYWYRQLPEEGLKFMVYLQKENIIDESGMPKERFSAEFPKEGPSILRIQQVVRGDSAAYFCASSPSTGDRDDQPQHFGDGTRLSIL.

The chain combines TRBV6-5 with TRBJ2-7, with 9 bases that match TRBD2. V was pared by 6 bases and J by 6 bases, with 3 bases of the junction left unmatched. This CDR3 contains 12 residues. Germline V CDR1 and CDR2: MNHEY, SVGAGI. CDR3 bases: TGTGCCAGCAGCCGGCGGGGGGGCGAGCAGTACTTC. Protein: CASSRRGGEQYF.

The gene calls are TRBV2 and TRBJ1-2, with TRBD1 matching 8 bases. Per the germline V gene, CDR1 is SNHLY and CDR2 is FYNNEI. J lost 5 bases, V lost 6 bases, and 8 bases had no gene match. The CDR3 spans 14 residues. The CDR3, as DNA: TGTGCCAGCAGGGCCGGACAGGGAATGTATGGCTACACCTTC. Translation: CASRAGQGMYGYTF.

The chain carries TRBV27 and TRBJ2-5; TRBD2 matches 14 bases. The CDR3 extends over 16 amino acids. Trimming took 5 bases from V and 5 from J; bases not matched to a gene: 7. CDR1 MNHEY and CDR2 SMNVEV come from the germline V gene (reference sequence). This CDR3 is CASSIRLAGGRETQYF. For the CDR3, the DNA is TGTGCCAGCAGTATCAGACTAGCGGGGGGGAGGGAGACCCAGTACTTC.

The J gene is TRBJ2-2, the V gene TRBV30, with TRBD1 matching over 7 bases. The CDR3 extends over 16 amino acids. CDR1 is GTSNPN and CDR2 is SVGIG in the germline V gene (reference sequence). V was pared by 3 bases and J by 4 bases, with 11 bases of the junction left unmatched. In nucleotides, the CDR3 is TGTGCCTGGAGAACGCCTTGGACAGGACCCACCGGGGAGCTGTTTTTT. Its translation: CAWRTPWTGPTGELFF.

The chain is built from TRBV11-2 and TRBJ1-5; D not certain. The CDR3 has 16 amino acids. Trimming left V 0 bases short and J 0 bases short, with 9 bases between. Germline V lookup: CDR1 SGHAT, CDR2 FQNNGV. As DNA, the CDR3 is TGTGCCAGCAGCTTAGAACCAGTCGATAGCAATCAGCCCCAGCATTTT. Its translation is CASSLEPVDSNQPQHF.

J is TRBJ1-1 and V is TRBV19; no firm D call. V lost 6 bases and J lost 0, with 8 bases in between. Germline-derived CDR1 and CDR2 are LNHDA and SQIVND (reference sequence). CDR3 length equals 13 residues. In nucleotides, the CDR3 is TGTGCCAGTAGACAGTTCATGAACACTGAAGCTTTCTTT. This codes for CASRQFMNTEAFF.